This section outlines one T cell receptor (beta chain) sequence together with its context. Its specificity is unknown. This sample is drawn from a study of OX40 agonist ivuxolimab in advanced cancers. The study, taken as a whole, reports: There were also nonresponders showing low normalized T-cell clonal expansion.

TCRdb's copy holds only in-frame clones and misses some; the assay was immunoSEQ multiplex PCR. The sample carries about 58,000 clones, 83% recorded once. This material consisted of CD4+ or CD8+ T cells sorted from blood, taken in a trial of the OX40 agonist ivuxolimab. The TCR was taken from an adult with an advanced solid tumor such as melanoma, head and neck, liver or kidney cancer.

The CDR3: CASKRLEIGNEQFF. DNA for the CDR3: TGTGCCAGTAAGCGACTTGAGATAGGGAATGAGCAGTTCTTC. The chain uses TRBV19 and TRBJ2-1; D is unresolved. This CDR3 has 14 amino acids. V lost 7 bases to trimming and J lost 7 bases, with 17 bases between them. From germline, CDR1 is LNHDA and CDR2 SQIVND (reference sequence).